The present T cell receptor (beta chain) was sequenced within a study of OX40 agonist ivuxolimab in advanced cancers. Study-wide context: Intravenous ivuxolimab was administered to patients every 2 weeks at 0.01 to 10 mg/kg. A history of anti-PD-1, anti-PD-L1 or anti-CTLA-4 therapy was acceptable, and approximately 40% had some.

Profiled with immunoSEQ multiplex PCR; TCRdb holds only in-frame clones, not every one. In the table there are roughly 100,000 clones, 92% of which are singletons. The CDR3 is 17 residues long. The junction had 12 bases not matched to a gene; V was cut back by 0 bases and J by 4 bases. Germline CDR1 is SGHDN and CDR2 is FVKESK. The TCR comes from an adult with an advanced solid tumor such as melanoma, head and neck, liver or kidney cancer. The source material was CD4+ or CD8+ T cells sorted from blood, sampled in a trial of the OX40 agonist ivuxolimab. This rearrangement joins TRBV14 to TRBJ2-7; 7 bases agree with TRBD2. The CDR3 region has the DNA TGTGCCAGCAGCCAAGACGAAGTAGGCGGGAGCGGGTACGAGCAGTACTTC. Its translation: CASSQDEVGGSGYEQYF. The entire variable domain, with the rest obtained from reference TRBV14 and TRBJ2-7, is as follows: EAGVTQFPSHSVIEKGQTVTLRCDPISGHDNLYWYRRVMGKEIKFLLHFVKESKQDESGMPNNRFLAERTGGTYSTLKVQPAELEDSGVYFCASSQDEVGGSGYEQYFGPGTRLTVT.